Included here is one T cell receptor beta chain sequence, with context. These data come from a study of blood T cell repertoires in COVID-19. About the study: Spain, Italy and the United States supplied samples that represented acute and convalescent COVID-19. PBMCs, B-cell-depleted T cells, or T cells provided the cDNA or gDNA that made up the material.

The J segment lost 5 bases and the V segment lost 8 bases, leaving 15 bases of the junction unmatched. Per the germline V gene, CDR1 is ENHRY and CDR2 is SYGVKD. The CDR3 is 16 residues long. In the original analysis: Reference gene primer amplification gave estimated nucleated cell counts. Libraries were prepared by immunoSEQ multiplex PCR; TCRdb keeps only in-frame clonotypes and omits some of them. V, J and clone size reflect that table, while D and trimming were determined from the DNA. The data contain about 100,000 clones, 85% to 90% of them seen just once; the ten biggest clones take up 3.5% to 4%.

The V and J genes are TRBV10-3 and TRBJ2-3, with 8 bases matching TRBD2. This TCR derives from a man in his fifties or sixties with acute or convalescent COVID-19. The specimen sequenced was peripheral blood. CDR3 nucleotides: TGTGCCATCGGATGGGGACGGGGGGGGCAAAGAGATACGCAGTATTTT. Its protein product is CAIGWGRGGQRDTQYF.